Described below is a single TCR beta chain sequence and its context. Its antigen is still unknown. The CDR3 loop spans 13 amino acids. The germline gives CDR1 SGHDT, CDR2 YYEEEE. V gave up 3 bases and J gave up 3 bases, with 10 bases separating them. This record belongs to a study of human T cells and chemical hapten exposure. Whole-study context: How much TCR each sample yielded varied, mostly because pooled library volumes differed slightly.

TCRdb recomputed calls from the RACE reads with MiXCR, one row per CDR3 protein. The table lists about 120,000 distinct CDR3 sequences, around an eighth of them singletons. The time point here: patch test 1, 2 weeks after DPC sensitization. The sample's treatment: therapeutic diphenylcyclopropenone sensitization with weekly scalp DPC. Overall study findings and caveats: DPC sensitization did not alter TCRs above 1 in 1000 frequency.

This specimen consisted of whole blood, obtained in connection with sensitization to the hapten diphenylcyclopropenone (DPC). This TCR was recovered from a woman between 45 and 65 years old with alopecia areata. Some clones in this sample may be carry-over from other donors' samples. This chain uses TRBV5-6 with TRBJ2-7; the D is unclear. CDR3 nucleotides: TGTGCCAGCAGCTGGACCTCTTTCTACGAGCAGTACTTC. Its protein product is CASSWTSFYEQYF.